The sequence of this TCR beta chain was determined in a study of blood T cell repertoires in COVID-19. Study-wide background: Acute-phase and convalescent COVID-19 samples originated in the United States, Italy and Spain. In each case, the material was cDNA or gDNA derived from T cells, B-cell-depleted T cells, or PBMCs.

In the authors' methods: For nucleated cells, counts were estimated from reference gene primer amplification. Sequencing used immunoSEQ multiplex PCR; TCRdb keeps in-frame clones, though not all of them. V, J and clone size derive from that table, while D and trimming were established from the DNA sequence. The table includes 200,000 to 250,000 clones, about 85% detected once. Residents of approximately 25 US areas, aged roughly 18 to 95 years, made up the participants. CDR1 SGDLS and CDR2 YYNGEE come from the germline V gene. The CDR3 is 16 amino acids. V gave up 0 bases and J gave up 6 bases; unmatched junction bases: 5.

The material sequenced was PBMCs or T cells enriched from blood (not recorded which). The clonotype originates from a man aged 25 to 40 who had recovered from COVID-19. The V gene is TRBV9, the J gene TRBJ2-2, with TRBD2 identical over 10 bases. CDR3 DNA: TGTGCCAGCAGCGTAGTGCCTAGCGGGAGTGCCGGGGAGCTGTTTTTT. Translating gives CASSVVPSGSAGELFF. The variable domain in full, with the rest retrieved from reference TRBV9 and TRBJ2-2, is DSGVTQTPKHLITATGQRVTLRCSPRSGDLSVYWYQQSLDQGLQFLIQYYNGEERAKGNILERFSAQQFPDLHSELNLSSLELGDSALYFCASSVVPSGSAGELFFGEGSRLTVL.